The 20 T cell receptor beta chains given below trace back to one sample, sequenced in a study of T cells in Graves' hyperthyroidism and ophthalmopathy. Using RNA transcripts as the source, TCR beta CDR3 regions were amplified. The HTBI primer set was used in a first-round RT-PCR of the TCR CDR3. TCRdb recomputed calls from the multiplex PCR reads with MiXCR, one row per CDR3 protein. The sample shows around 500,000 distinct CDR3 sequences, around a fifth of them seen only once. Sample: blood. The receptors derive from a woman between 65 and 79 years old with Graves' ophthalmopathy.

The chain has TRBV12-3 or TRBV12-4 and TRBJ2-7, with 7 positions matching TRBD2. V trimming: 11 bases; J trimming: 7 bases; junction bases outside the gene matches: 23. The CDR3 runs 16 residues. The CDR3 DNA is TGTGCCTCCAGTTTTGGGCCTAGCGGAAGAGTTGGGGAGCAGTACTTC. Protein product: CASSFGPSGRVGEQYF.

A note on this clonotype: The CDR3 end shows no conserved phenylalanine or tryptophan, and so a read error is likely. The chain links TRBV29-1 to TRBJ1-1, with D unclear. Trimming removed 4 bases at V and 4 bases at J, with 13 bases between. Looked up from germline, CDR1 is SQVTM and CDR2 is ANQGSEA. The CDR3 covers 13 residues. The DNA of the CDR3 is TGCAGCGTTGTCCCACTGGGAAGCACTGAAGCTTTCCTT. It codes for CSVVPLGSTEAFL.

The chain employs TRBV24-1 and TRBJ2-7; D may be TRBD1 (6 bases). CDR1 is KGHDR, CDR2 SFDVKD, per germline. The V and J ends lost 4 bases and 5 bases respectively, with 11 bases between them. The CDR3 sequence is 13 residues long. DNA for the CDR3: TGTGCCACCAGTGACCAGGGGACCCACGAGCAGTACTTC. Protein sequence: CATSDQGTHEQYF.

This clonotype has just a few counts. The rearrangement uses TRBV7-2 and TRBJ1-2; no firm D call. The CDR3 has 12 amino acids. Germline V lookup: CDR1 SGHTA, CDR2 FQGNSA. Between the trimmed V and J ends, which lost 1 base and 7 bases, there was a span of 7 bases. The CDR3 protein is CASSLVVGGYTF. The CDR3 DNA is TGTGCCAGCAGCTTAGTTGTTGGTGGCTACACCTTC.

This clonotype appeared many times. V is TRBV12-3 or TRBV12-4 and J is TRBJ1-5; D might be TRBD1 (6 bases). Trimming took off 3 bases at V and 9 bases at J, with 12 bases between the two ends. The CDR3 is made up of 13 amino acids. This chain's CDR3 is CASSFRTEGPQHF. DNA of the CDR3: TGTGCCAGCAGTTTCAGGACAGAGGGGCCCCAGCATTTT.

There are many counts of this clonotype. This chain joins TRBV7-2 and TRBJ2-5, with D hard to call. Germline lookup yields CDR1 SGHTA and CDR2 FQGNSA. The V end lost 3 bases, the J end lost 4 bases, and 18 bases lay between the germline ends. The CDR3 is 16 residues long. Written as DNA, the CDR3 is TGTGCCAGCAGCTTTAAATTCGGCGGCGGCACAGAGACCCAGTACTTC. Its translation: CASSFKFGGGTETQYF.

This clonotype has ten or more counts. The chain carries TRBV3-1 and TRBJ1-1, with D tentatively TRBD1 (6 bases). This CDR3 comprises 15 residues. The ends were cut back, 4 bases at V and 10 bases at J, with 22 bases in the middle. Germline values: CDR1 LGHDT, CDR2 YNNKEL (reference sequence). CDR3 sequence: CASSPIKLGGGGAFF. The CDR3 DNA sequence: TGTGCCAGCAGCCCCATCAAGCTCGGAGGGGGGGGAGCTTTCTTT. The full variable domain, rest sourced from reference TRBV3-1 and TRBJ1-1, is DTAVSQTPKYLVTQMGNDKSIKCEQNLGHDTMYWYKQDSKKFLKIMFSYNNKELIINETVPNRFSPKSPDKAHLNLHINSLELGDSAVYFCASSPIKLGGGGAFFGQGTRLTVV.

There are many counts of this clonotype. The chain uses TRBV30 and TRBJ2-1; D gene unclear. This CDR3 is built from 13 residues. Trimming left V 0 bases short and J 4 bases short, with 7 bases between. The germline CDR1 and CDR2 sequences are GTSNPN and SVGIG (reference sequence). The CDR3 protein is CAWSVGSYNEQFF. The CDR3 DNA sequence: TGTGCCTGGAGTGTAGGAAGTTACAATGAGCAGTTCTTC.

The chain combines TRBV3-1 with TRBJ2-7; TRBD2 matches 11 bases. J gave up 2 bases and V 4 bases, and 10 bases lay outside the gene matches. The CDR3 runs 17 residues. From germline, CDR1 is LGHDT and CDR2 YNNKEL (reference sequence). DNA for the CDR3: TGTGCCAGCAGCCGCAACCTAGCGGGGGGACTTACCTACGAGCAGTACTTC. Its translation is CASSRNLAGGLTYEQYF.

J is TRBJ2-7 and V is TRBV29-1; possibly TRBD1 for D (6 bases). In germline, CDR1 is SQVTM, CDR2 ANQGSEA. V dropped 2 bases and J dropped 6 bases, with 11 bases sitting between them. This CDR3 comprises 12 residues. CDR3 in DNA: TGCAGCGTTGAACAGGGGATCGGCGAGCAGTACTTC. It is translated as CSVEQGIGEQYF.

As to this clonotype: With a much larger clone just one base away, this may be a read error. The chain links TRBV15 to TRBJ2-7; tentative D call: TRBD2 (6 bases). This CDR3 spans 15 amino acids. Germline CDR1 is LNHNV and CDR2 is YYDKDF (reference sequence). V shed 3 bases and J shed 0 bases, with 12 bases lying between them. The CDR3 DNA is TGTGCCACCAGCAGTCGGCGGGGAGGCTCCTACGAGCAGTACTTC. Its protein is CATSSRRGGSYEQYF.

This clonotype came up a few times. The genes are TRBV20-1 and TRBJ1-1; weak D call: TRBD1 (5 bases). Germline lookup yields CDR1 DFQATT and CDR2 SNEGSKA (reference sequence). Trimming left V 6 bases short and J 11 bases short, with 16 bases between. CDR3 length equals 11 residues. The CDR3 loop is CSATTGGGAFF. The CDR3, as DNA: TGCAGTGCAACCACGGGGGGAGGCGCTTTCTTT.

This clonotype was recorded many times. This rearrangement joins TRBV11-2 to TRBJ1-1; D unclear. CDR3 size: 14 residues. The germline V gene encodes CDR1 SGHAT and CDR2 FQNNGV. V gave up 4 bases and J gave up 0 bases, with 9 bases separating them. The CDR3 DNA sequence: TGTGCCAGCAGCTCGGCCAGGATGAACACTGAAGCTTTCTTT. Protein sequence: CASSSARMNTEAFF.

The chain employs TRBV2 and TRBJ2-3, with D hard to call. Per the germline V gene, CDR1 is SNHLY and CDR2 is FYNNEI. V shed 2 bases and J shed 1 base, with 10 bases lying between them. The CDR3 loop spans 15 amino acids. CDR3 DNA sequence: TGTGCCAGCAGTGAATTCGTCGCGGGCACAGATACGCAGTATTTT. It yields the protein CASSEFVAGTDTQYF.

This clonotype was detected a few times. The rearrangement links TRBV20-1 to TRBJ2-3, with 10 bases matching TRBD1. With V trimmed by 6 bases and J by 4 bases, 1 base remained unmatched. CDR3 length: 12 amino acids. Looked up from germline, CDR1 is DFQATT and CDR2 is SNEGSKA (reference sequence). The CDR3 loop is CSAGQGPDTQYF. CDR3 coding DNA: TGCAGTGCGGGACAGGGGCCAGATACGCAGTATTTT.

This clonotype showed up just a few times. The chain uses TRBV30 and TRBJ2-3; D gene ambiguous. Germline-derived CDR1 and CDR2 are GTSNPN and SVGIG (reference sequence). The CDR3 covers 12 residues. CDR3: CASGPSTDTQYF. CDR3 DNA: TGTGCTAGTGGACCCAGCACAGATACGCAGTATTTT.

This clonotype was detected a few times. The chain employs TRBV9 and TRBJ1-1; 7 bases agree with TRBD1. Germline CDR1 reads SGDLS; CDR2 reads YYNGEE. Trimming at V came to 1 base and at J to 5 bases, leaving 14 bases not matched to a gene. The CDR3 consists of 17 residues. The CDR3 DNA sequence: TGTGCCAGCAGCGTAATAGGGGGCGCAATTGGAGGGACTGAAGCTTTCTTT. Amino acids: CASSVIGGAIGGTEAFF.

The chain joins TRBV4-3 to TRBJ2-7; the D is unclear. CDR3 size: 13 residues. Germline V gene sequence: CDR1 LGHNA, CDR2 YSLEER. V was trimmed by 0 bases and J by 4 bases, leaving 7 bases between them. The CDR3 bases are TGCGCCAGCAGCCAAGAACCCTCTTACGAGCAGTACTTC. Translated, it gives CASSQEPSYEQYF.

The rearrangement uses TRBV12-3 or TRBV12-4 and TRBJ2-7; 7 nucleotides match TRBD2. The V gene end was trimmed by 6 bases and the J gene end by 1 base; junction bases not matched to a gene: 15. This CDR3 spans 17 amino acids. The CDR3 protein is CASSKLPLASGSYEQYF. The CDR3 DNA is TGTGCCAGCAGCAAATTACCCTTGGCTAGCGGATCCTACGAGCAGTACTTC.

At least ten counts were recorded for this clonotype. The chain links TRBV24-1 to TRBJ2-3; no reliable D call. The CDR3 is made up of 14 amino acids. The germline gives CDR1 KGHDR, CDR2 SFDVKD. V was pared by 4 bases and J by 5 bases, with 12 bases between. The CDR3 nucleotides read TGTGCCACCAGTGAAACCGGTGGGCAAGATACGCAGTATTTT. Residues: CATSETGGQDTQYF.